This T cell receptor beta chain emerged from a study of vaccination and CD4 T cells after COVID-19. Study as a whole: Convalescent individuals numbered four females and six males, two being Hispanic. Vaccinees got either two BNT162b2 doses or two mRNA-1273 doses. Treatment of control cultures consisted of a CEFX pool, an HIV-1 Nef pool, or no peptide.

Treatment meaning: 10-day PBMC culture with coronavirus spike peptide pools or control peptides (ViraFEST assay). From germline, CDR1 is DFQATT and CDR2 SNEGSKA (reference sequence). The CDR3 runs 15 residues. Trimming stripped 0 bases from V and 8 bases from J, with 19 bases between. This clonotype was counted between two and nine times. Its specificity is not known. Cultured CD4+ T cell DNA was sequenced using the Oncomine TCR Beta short-read assay. Genomic DNA was drawn out of CD4+ T cells grown in culture. TCRdb re-called the PCR reads through MiXCR, storing one row per CDR3 protein. The table records 15,000 to 20,000 distinct CDR3 sequences, over 45% of them present only once.

This receptor was taken from a human donor with COVID-19. Sequencing was performed on cultured CD4+ T cells from blood. The rearrangement uses TRBV20-1 and TRBJ1-2, with D tentatively TRBD1 (5 bases). CDR3 bases: TGCAGTGCTAGAGATGTGGGAACGGGACTAAAGGGCTACACCTTC. Its protein is CSARDVGTGLKGYTF.